This TCR beta chain emerged from a study of human versus mouse CDR3 diversity and MHC coevolution (dated by TCRdb to the late 2010s). In terms of the full investigation: According to reports, the immunoSEQ assay detects one in 200,000 T cells and minimizes multiplex PCR amplification bias. Across mouse and human samples, the number of valid reads per sample ranged from about 5.5 x 10^6 to 1.8 x 10^7. Human naive CD4 T cell repertoires served as a reference for TCR selection on multiple MHC II alleles, compared against human-TCR-locus transgenic mice with single MHC II. The human cohort was made up of three healthy volunteer blood donors, who at collection were aged 30 to 40, 40 to 50 and 60 to 70, one donor in each range. Results and caveats for the whole study, not just this receptor: The largest TCR beta repertoire, around 1.5 million clonotypes, was estimated by iCHAO1 for humans, a finding likely attributable to selection by multiple MHC II molecules. Repertoire diversity was not regarded as directly comparable between humans and mice because human T cells were selected on a handful of MHC II alleles. On average, humans had more CDR3 deletions and insertions than mice, indicating greater exonuclease and TdT activity. The lowest clonal inequality scores among all compared groups were observed in most of the three human donors.

The QIAGEN blood and tissue kit was used to extract genomic DNA from the sorted cells, and that DNA was then quantified on a NanoDrop 1000. Using multiplex PCR of genomic DNA, the immunoSEQ platform deep sequenced and quantified the TCR alpha and beta chains. Per the source publication's procedure: IMGT gene and region definitions were used for annotation of the TCR sequences. Out-of-frame rearrangements were taken as a proxy for the preselection repertoire and were compared with in-frame clonotypes. Repertoire size was estimated with the iCHAO1 estimator supplied with the immunoSEQ platform. A Gini index based on the Lorenz curve was applied to in-frame amino acid clonotypes to measure clonal inequality. The intersect function of the R package tcR was used to count shared clonotypes, and the Jaccard index was used to score similarity. Frequencies of V, J and V-J usage were subjected to principal component analysis with the R prcomp function, without normalization. This immuneACCESS table, as held by TCRdb, lists in-frame sequences with V and J called but not all clones. Of the missing ones, under half trace to an unresolved V gene in checked studies; the others have no known cause. D and trimming were read from the DNA, whereas the V and J calls and clone size are those reported in that table. The sample data list about 81,000 clones, and around 93% of these were observed just once. Of the sample, 1.1% to 1.5% falls within the top ten clones.

The germline V gene yields SGHAT for CDR1 and FQNNGV for CDR2. V is cut by 2 bases and J by 1 base, and the space between the germline ends is 20 bases. There are 18 amino acids in the CDR3, from cysteine to phenylalanine inclusive. Just CDR3 DNA is preserved here, 54 bases in frame from base 1. Fluorescence-activated cell sorting was used to isolate naive CD4 T cells, defined as CD45RO-negative and CD62L-positive, from PBMCs. Approximately 47 ml of fresh peripheral blood was drawn per donor, and PBMCs were isolated by Ficoll density centrifugation. Cell sorting was carried out on a FACSAria III instrument, and a purity above 95% was achieved for all samples. Regarding this clone: Its antigen specificity is not known. Per-nucleotide qualities are absent, and no much larger clonotype sits a single base away.

The material sequenced was naive CD4+ T cells from blood. Interpreted using the paper, the cell subset or site label stands for: CD45RO-negative CD62L-positive naive CD4 T cells. This sequence uses TRBV11-2 and TRBJ1-1; TRBD1 is a possible D gene, resting on 5 matching bases. This TCR was sampled from a person aged 25 to 75 in good health. CDR3 loop: CASSLILGRGVANTEAFF. In nucleotide form, the sequence is TGTGCCAGCAGCTTAATTCTAGGGCGGGGGGTGGCGAACACTGAAGCTTTCTTT.